A selection of T cell receptor beta chains follows, all from one sample in a study of blood T cell repertoires in COVID-19. TCRdb's copy holds only in-frame clones and misses some; the assay was immunoSEQ multiplex PCR. The repertoire has 100,000 or so clones, roughly 87% of them found once; the top ten carry roughly 4.5%. The sequenced sample was peripheral blood. These receptors came from a man aged 45-65 years with acute or convalescent COVID-19. CDR3s include the opening cysteine and the closing phenylalanine or tryptophan. Fields, in order: V gene, CDR3 length, J gene, D gene, CDR3 protein. The D gene is left open where the match is weak.

TRBV10-3	14	TRBJ1-6	TRBD1	CAIKPGTEASPLHF
TRBV11-2	12	TRBJ2-7	TRBD2	CASRRGVYEQYF
TRBV14	16	TRBJ2-3	TRBD2	CASTESLAGGSDTQYF
TRBV6-1	14	TRBJ2-7	TRBD1	CASSDRDRGYEQYF
TRBV11-3	15	TRBJ2-7	TRBD2	CASSLWSGGPGEQYF
TRBV7-9	14	TRBJ1-1	-	CASSWNADGLEAFF
TRBV13	14	TRBJ1-5	TRBD1	CASSSGGRGQPQHF
TRBV12-3/TRBV12-4	13	TRBJ2-1	-	CASSSLPIDASVF
TRBV6-5	14	TRBJ2-1	TRBD2	CAIRRLAGFNEQFF
TRBV11-3	15	TRBJ2-5	-	CASSLDGTHTGRQYF
TRBV5-4	14	TRBJ2-7	TRBD1	CASSRDRGTYEQYF
TRBV10-3	13	TRBJ1-1	TRBD1	CATHRTGETEAFF
TRBV10-3	14	TRBJ2-1	-	CAITLTASYNEQFF
TRBV4-1	16	TRBJ2-7	-	CASSRIKAAGGYEQYF
TRBV9	16	TRBJ2-1	TRBD2	CASNPVGGGSYNEQFF
TRBV9	16	TRBJ2-2	TRBD1	CASSFRGTGSDGELFF
TRBV7-8	14	TRBJ1-1	-	CASRLMSVNTEAFF
TRBV24-1	18	TRBJ1-2	TRBD1	CATSDLRGQGKGPYGYTF
TRBV28	15	TRBJ1-1	-	CASSPGGLMNTEAFF
TRBV4-2	14	TRBJ2-7	TRBD2	CASSPLLAGYEQYF
TRBV27	15	TRBJ1-5	TRBD1	CASSPGTGSNQPQHF
TRBV9	14	TRBJ2-5	-	CASSVVQGGETQYF
TRBV2	12	TRBJ2-7	-	CASSDTGGEQYF
TRBV5-6	15	TRBJ1-6	-	CASSLDSSYNSPLHF